This T cell receptor beta chain came from a study of T cell repertoires in cytomegalovirus infection. CDR1 is SGHTA and CDR2 is FQGNSA in the germline V gene. The CDR3 loop spans 14 amino acids. The V and J ends lost 7 bases and 9 bases, in that order; junction bases with no gene match: 9. A single record per CDR3 protein comes from TCRdb applying MiXCR to the reads. The repertoire includes some 310,000 distinct CDR3 sequences, approximately 25% of them detected once, and approximately 12% sits in the top ten. Concerning this clonotype itself: Its antigen is currently unknown.

The rearrangement joins TRBV7-2 to TRBJ2-4; 10 bases line up with TRBD1. This specimen was cultured PBMCs, taken from culture after CMV antigen stimulation. The receptor's source is a human donor in good health (CMV status not recorded). Some clones in this sample may be carry-over from other donors' samples. The CDR3 protein is CASKTGGATGIQYF. The CDR3, as DNA: TGTGCCAGCAAGACAGGGGGCGCGACTGGCATTCAGTACTTC.